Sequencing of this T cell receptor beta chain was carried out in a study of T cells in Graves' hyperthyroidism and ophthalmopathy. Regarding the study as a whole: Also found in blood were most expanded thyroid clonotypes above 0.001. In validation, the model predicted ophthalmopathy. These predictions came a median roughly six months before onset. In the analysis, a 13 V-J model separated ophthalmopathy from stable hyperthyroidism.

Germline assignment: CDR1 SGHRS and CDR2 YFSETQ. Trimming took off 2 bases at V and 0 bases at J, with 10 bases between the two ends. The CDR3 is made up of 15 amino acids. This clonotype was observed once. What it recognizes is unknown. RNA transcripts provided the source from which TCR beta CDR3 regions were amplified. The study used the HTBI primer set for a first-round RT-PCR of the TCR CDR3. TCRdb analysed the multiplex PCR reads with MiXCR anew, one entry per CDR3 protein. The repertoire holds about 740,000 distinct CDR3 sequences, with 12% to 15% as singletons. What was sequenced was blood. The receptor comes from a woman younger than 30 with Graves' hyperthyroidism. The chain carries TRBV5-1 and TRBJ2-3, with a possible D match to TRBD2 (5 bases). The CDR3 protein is CASSFSVTSTDTQYF. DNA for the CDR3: TGCGCCAGCAGCTTTAGCGTAACTAGCACAGATACGCAGTATTTT.